The 27 T cell receptor beta chains in this list originate from one sample, sequenced in a study of cytomegalovirus exposure and HLA in healthy donors. The PCR employed 60 Vbeta primers together with 13 Jbeta primers. Some clones are missing from TCRdb's copy, which holds only in-frame ones; the method was immunoSEQ multiplex PCR. The sample includes 95,000 to 130,000 clones, 9% to 10% of them seen just once. Material for sequencing was PBMCs. These receptors all come from a man younger than 45 in good health and CMV-seronegative.

The CDR3, as DNA: TGTGCCTGGAGGCCCCTTGGGCAGGGTAGCCCCTACGAGCAGTACTTC. Translating gives CAWRPLGQGSPYEQYF. V is TRBV30 and J is TRBJ2-7; D possibly corresponds to TRBD1 (5 bases). Per germline, CDR1 GTSNPN and CDR2 SVGIG (reference sequence). V dropped 3 bases and J dropped 2 bases, with 20 bases sitting between them. This CDR3 contains 16 residues.

This clone was seen a handful of times. The chain combines TRBV28 with TRBJ1-5; the D gene is possibly TRBD1 (5 bases). This CDR3 has 15 amino acids. Trimming cost V 9 bases and J 5 bases, with 20 bases left between them. CDR1 is MDHEN and CDR2 is SYDVKM in the germline V gene. The CDR3 here is CASTRGDRRHQPQHF. CDR3 nucleotide sequence: TGTGCCAGTACCCGGGGGGACCGGAGGCATCAGCCCCAGCATTTT.

There are a few counts of this clone. The V call is TRBV25-1, the J call TRBJ2-3; TRBD2 matches 8 bases. Per the germline V gene, CDR1 is MGHDK and CDR2 is SYGVNS. The V and J ends lost 1 base and 2 bases, in that order; junction bases with no gene match: 8. The CDR3 spans 17 residues. The CDR3 DNA is TGTGCCAGCAGTGAATGGGTGGACGGGGGGGTCACAGATACGCAGTATTTT. Its protein product is CASSEWVDGGVTDTQYF.

This clone was picked up a small number of times. This chain joins TRBV7-8 and TRBJ2-2; possibly TRBD1 for D (6 bases). Trimming shortened V by 5 bases and J by 0 bases, and 13 bases separated the two germline ends. Per germline, CDR1 SGHVS and CDR2 FQNEAQ. This CDR3 contains 16 residues. CDR3 coding DNA: TGTGCCAGCAGCCTCCAGGGGCGGTCGAACACCGGGGAGCTGTTTTTT. Protein: CASSLQGRSNTGELFF.

V gene TRBV7-2 combines with J gene TRBJ1-5; possible D gene TRBD1, 5 bases. V lost 5 bases and J 6 bases, leaving 20 bases between the germline ends. The CDR3 runs 16 residues. The germline V gene encodes CDR1 SGHTA and CDR2 FQGNSA. In DNA, the CDR3 is TGTGCCAGCAGCGATACCGCAGGGCTGAAGGGTCAGCCCCAGCATTTT. This encodes CASSDTAGLKGQPQHF.

There are a few counts of this clone. The CDR3 region is CASSTLAGGDYEQYF. The CDR3 DNA sequence: TGTGCCAGCAGTACACTAGCGGGAGGGGACTACGAGCAGTACTTC. The chain is built from TRBV2 and TRBJ2-7; 13 bases are a match to TRBD2. With V trimmed by 5 bases and J by 3 bases, 4 bases remained unmatched. The CDR3 is made up of 15 amino acids. Germline lookup yields CDR1 SNHLY and CDR2 FYNNEI.

The rearrangement uses TRBV7-6 and TRBJ2-7; 8 positions agree with TRBD2. Trimming cost V 6 bases and J 4 bases; bases outside gene matches: 8. Germline V lookup: CDR1 SGHVS, CDR2 FNYEAQ. CDR3 size: 14 residues. CDR3 DNA sequence: TGTGCCAGCAGGCGGGGGGCCTGGCTATACGAGCAGTACTTC. Translation: CASRRGAWLYEQYF.

The table lists this clone with a few counts. The chain couples TRBV7-9 to TRBJ1-1; tentative D call: TRBD1 (5 bases). Trimming took 5 bases from V and 5 from J, leaving 18 bases between them. Germline values: CDR1 SEHNR, CDR2 FQNEAQ (reference sequence). The CDR3 has 15 residues. This chain's CDR3 is CASSPVSGAGTEAFF. The CDR3 region has the DNA TGTGCCAGCAGCCCCGTTTCTGGGGCTGGGACTGAAGCTTTCTTT.

The V gene is TRBV5-1, the J gene TRBJ1-6; TRBD1 is a possible D gene (5 bases). Deletions cut 0 bases from V and 9 bases from J, with 13 bases between. Germline V gene sequence: CDR1 SGHRS, CDR2 YFSETQ. The CDR3 contains 15 residues. The CDR3 DNA reads TGCGCCAGCAGCTTGGGACAGCAAACAAGTTCACCCCTCCACTTT. This encodes CASSLGQQTSSPLHF.

In this sample, this clone turned up a few times. CDR3 coding DNA: TGTGCCAGCAGCTTAGATTATACGAACACCGGGGAGCTGTTTTTT. Amino acid sequence: CASSLDYTNTGELFF. This chain uses TRBV7-9 with TRBJ2-2; no definite D call. V dropped 1 base and J dropped 0 bases, with 6 bases sitting between them. CDR1 SEHNR and CDR2 FQNEAQ come from the germline V gene (reference sequence). This CDR3 spans 15 amino acids.

The chain carries TRBV7-2 and TRBJ2-3; D unresolved. CDR1 and CDR2 from the germline V gene are SGHTA and FQGNSA. The CDR3 is 14 amino acids. Trimming left V 1 base short and J 0 bases short, with 5 bases between. DNA of the CDR3: TGTGCCAGCAGCTTAGACAGAAGCACAGATACGCAGTATTTT. Its translation is CASSLDRSTDTQYF.

The CDR3, as DNA: TGCGCCAGCAGTTCGGAGCGGGGGGGGAGCTCCTACAATGAGCAGTTCTTC. It is translated as CASSSERGGSSYNEQFF. The J gene is TRBJ2-1, the V gene TRBV10-1; 10 bases line up with TRBD2. From germline, CDR1 is WNHNN and CDR2 SYGVQD (reference sequence). The CDR3 totals 17 residues. J was trimmed by 0 bases and V by 5 bases; bases with no gene match: 7.

The chain combines TRBV5-1 with TRBJ1-4, with 9 bases matching TRBD1. Germline lookup yields CDR1 SGHRS and CDR2 YFSETQ. This CDR3 is built from 13 residues. Trimming took 4 bases from V and 11 from J; bases not matched to a gene: 6. DNA of the CDR3: TGCGCCAGCAGCCCGGGGACAGGGAGTAAACTGTTTTTT. Amino acid sequence: CASSPGTGSKLFF.

V gene TRBV30 combines with J gene TRBJ2-3; D is ambiguous. V was clipped by 5 bases and J by 1 base, with 10 bases between them. The CDR3 totals 13 residues. Per germline, CDR1 GTSNPN and CDR2 SVGIG (reference sequence). CDR3 coding DNA: TGTGCCTGGGTCCGCGGCGGCACAGATACGCAGTATTTT. Protein: CAWVRGGTDTQYF.

This clone was counted between two and nine times. The rearrangement joins TRBV27 to TRBJ1-1; TRBD1 is a possible D gene (6 bases). Trimming took 3 bases from V and 5 from J, leaving 13 bases between them. Germline-derived CDR1 and CDR2 are MNHEY and SMNVEV (reference sequence). The CDR3 loop spans 14 amino acids. DNA of the CDR3: TGTGCCAGCAGTTTTCGAGGGGGTGGGACTGAAGCTTTCTTT. Its protein product is CASSFRGGGTEAFF.

Only a few counts were recorded for this clone. CDR3 amino acids: CASSLQAANTGELFF. The CDR3 DNA reads as TGCGCCAGCAGCTTACAAGCGGCGAACACCGGGGAGCTGTTTTTT. The chain is built from TRBV5-1 and TRBJ2-2; TRBD2 is a possible D gene (5 bases). There are 15 residues in the CDR3. V gave up 2 bases and J gave up 0 bases, with 8 bases separating them. Germline CDR1 and CDR2: SGHRS and YFSETQ.

The chain recombines TRBV6-5 with TRBJ1-4; weak D call: TRBD1 (6 bases). Trimming cost V 0 bases and J 8 bases, with 13 bases left between them. Looked up from germline, CDR1 is MNHEY and CDR2 is SVGAGI. The CDR3 extends over 15 amino acids. The CDR3 loop reads CASSYSNTGLEKLFF. CDR3 nucleotides: TGTGCCAGCAGTTACTCTAACACAGGGTTGGAAAAACTGTTTTTT.

This clone appeared a few times. The gene calls are TRBV10-2 and TRBJ2-7; a weak D match, TRBD1 (6 bases). Germline lookup yields CDR1 WSHSY and CDR2 SAAADI. Trimming took off 7 bases at V and 2 bases at J, with 6 bases between the two ends. The CDR3 has 11 amino acids. The DNA for the CDR3 is TGCGCCAGCAAGGGGGCCTACGAGCAGTACTTC. Protein: CASKGAYEQYF.

A few counts support this clone. V and J are TRBV25-1 and TRBJ2-5; TRBD2 might be the D (5 bases). CDR3 length equals 14 residues. Trimming took 8 bases from V and 5 from J, leaving 18 bases between them. Per the germline V gene, CDR1 is MGHDK and CDR2 is SYGVNS. The CDR3 DNA follows: TGTGCCAGCGGGGTTCGGGGTCGAGGGGAGACCCAGTACTTC. This gives the protein CASGVRGRGETQYF.

The rearrangement joins TRBV19 to TRBJ2-1; 7 bases match TRBD2. This CDR3 region has 15 residues. CDR1 and CDR2 (germline): LNHDA, SQIVND (reference sequence). V gave up 3 bases and J gave up 7 bases; unmatched junction bases: 9. The CDR3 sequence: CASSISSGAKNEQFF. The CDR3 nucleotides are TGTGCCAGTAGTATCTCCAGCGGGGCTAAAAATGAGCAGTTCTTC.

In this sample, this clone turned up once. This chain links TRBV7-2 with TRBJ2-1; D is perhaps TRBD2 (5 bases). The CDR3 runs 18 residues. V gave up 4 bases and J gave up 7 bases, with 26 bases separating them. Germline V gene data show CDR1 as SGHTA and CDR2 as FQGNSA. CDR3 amino acids: CASSSLRITGNRPNEQFF. The CDR3 DNA is TGTGCCAGCAGCTCCCTTCGGATAACGGGGAACCGACCTAATGAGCAGTTCTTC. The full variable domain, in which reference TRBV7-2 and TRBJ2-1 provide the parts outside the CDR3, is GAGVSQSPSNKVTEKGKDVELRCDPISGHTALYWYRQSLGQGLEFLIYFQGNSAPDKSGLPSDRFSAERTGGSVSTLTIQRTQQEDSAVYLCASSSLRITGNRPNEQFFGPGTRLTVL.

This clone was counted between two and nine times. J is TRBJ2-1 and V is TRBV29-1; 7 positions agree with TRBD2. Germline V gene data show CDR1 as SQVTM and CDR2 as ANQGSEA. V dropped 3 bases and J dropped 4; count of bases not matched to a gene: 3. The CDR3 runs to 13 residues. CDR3 sequence: CSVERAGYNEQFF. In nucleotides, the CDR3 is TGCAGCGTTGAGCGAGCGGGATACAATGAGCAGTTCTTC.

The rearrangement links TRBV4-1 to TRBJ2-3, with 9 bases lining up with TRBD2. Germline assignment: CDR1 MGHRA and CDR2 YSYEKL. The CDR3 is 18 residues long. Unmatched junction bases numbered 12, after V lost 1 base and J lost 4 bases. The CDR3 DNA is TGCGCCAGCAGCCAAGGGGTGCCGAGGCGGGGGGGGGCAGATACGCAGTATTTT. Translating gives CASSQGVPRRGGADTQYF.

V and J are TRBV7-6 and TRBJ2-6, with 7 bases fitting TRBD2. The junction had 6 bases not matched to a gene; V was cut back by 5 bases and J by 2 bases. Germline V lookup: CDR1 SGHVS, CDR2 FNYEAQ. The length of the CDR3 is 16 residues. The DNA of the CDR3 is TGTGCCAGCAGCCACGGGGGGATAACTGGGGCCAACGTCCTGACTTTC. Residues: CASSHGGITGANVLTF. The whole variable domain, filled in from reference TRBV7-6 and TRBJ2-6, reads GAGVSQSPRYKVTKRGQDVALRCDPISGHVSLYWYRQALGQGPEFLTYFNYEAQQDKSGLPNDRFSAERPEGSISTLTIQRTEQRDSAMYRCASSHGGITGANVLTFGAGSRLTVL.

The chain combines TRBV7-9 with TRBJ1-2, with D maybe TRBD1 (5 bases). Germline lookup yields CDR1 SEHNR and CDR2 FQNEAQ (reference sequence). CDR3 length: 16 amino acids. The V gene lost 2 bases and the J gene lost 8 bases, with 21 bases spanning the gap. The CDR3 spells CASSLNVFVSSGGYTF. The CDR3 DNA is TGTGCCAGCAGCTTAAATGTGTTTGTCAGTTCAGGGGGCTACACCTTC.

This clone was seen a handful of times. The chain couples TRBV28 to TRBJ1-1; 7 bases align to TRBD1. CDR3 length: 13 amino acids. The trim removed 6 bases at V and 1 base at J, leaving 2 bases unmatched. Germline CDR1 reads MDHEN; CDR2 reads SYDVKM. CDR3 in DNA: TGTGCCAGCAGGGGGACAGAGAACACTGAAGCTTTCTTT. This gives the protein CASRGTENTEAFF.

The rearrangement links TRBV19 to TRBJ1-5; D might be TRBD1 (5 bases). This CDR3 contains 15 residues. The V end was cut by 6 bases, the J end by 3 bases, with 15 bases between. Germline V gives CDR1 LNHDA, CDR2 SQIVND (reference sequence). The CDR3 spells CASRDIQGTNQPQHF. Written as DNA, the CDR3 is TGTGCCAGTAGAGACATCCAGGGTACCAATCAGCCCCAGCATTTT.